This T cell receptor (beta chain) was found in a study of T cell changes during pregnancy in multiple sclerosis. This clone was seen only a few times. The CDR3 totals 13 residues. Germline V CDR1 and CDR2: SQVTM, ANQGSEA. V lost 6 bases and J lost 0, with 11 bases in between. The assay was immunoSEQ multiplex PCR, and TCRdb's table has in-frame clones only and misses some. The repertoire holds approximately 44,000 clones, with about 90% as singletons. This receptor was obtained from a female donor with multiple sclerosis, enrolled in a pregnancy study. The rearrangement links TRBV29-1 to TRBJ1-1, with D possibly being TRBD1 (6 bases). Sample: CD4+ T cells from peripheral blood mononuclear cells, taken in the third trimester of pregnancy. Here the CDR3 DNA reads TGCAGCGTGGGGACACTTTTGAACACTGAAGCTTTCTTT. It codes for CSVGTLLNTEAFF.